The text below deals with one TCR beta chain. The antigen is undetermined. The sample is drawn from a study of human CD8 memory T cell subsets. Study results and limitations: When compared with each other, stem-like memory and precursor exhausted T cell repertoires showed minimal overlap.

Sequencing libraries of TCR beta were made by UMI-labeled 5' RACE. TCRdb reprocessed the 5' RACE reads and reports one entry per CDR3 protein, with no DNA. The data include some 5,400 distinct CDR3 sequences; the top ten clones carry about 35%. This CDR3 region has 15 residues. Germline CDR1 is SGHDT and CDR2 is YYEEEE. The chain links TRBV5-6 to TRBJ2-7; TCRdb gives TRBD2 as the D gene, but with no DNA this cannot be confirmed. Sequences were obtained from CD8+ effector memory T cells (TEM) sorted from PBMCs. The subset denotes: effector memory CD8 T cells, CCR7- CD45RO+ CD95+. The TCR sequence derives from a human donor in good health. The CDR3 sequence: CASSFMTSGSYEQYF.